These 16 T cell receptor beta chains originate from one sample sequenced in a study of molecular identifiers for immune sequencing clone quantification. TCRdb passed the PCR reads through MiXCR, listing each CDR3 protein once. The sample includes under 600,000 distinct CDR3 sequences, roughly 24% seen only once; the top ten take approximately 0.76%. Sample: naive CD8+ T cells from blood, with Jurkat cell RNA spiked in. Regarding subset: FACS-sorted CD8+CD4-CCR7+CD45RA+ naive T cells. These receptors all stem from a human donor in good health. Some libraries in this study had Jurkat cell RNA spiked in.

The table lists this clonotype with a count of one. The chain employs TRBV20-1 and TRBJ2-3; 12 bases line up with TRBD2. The germline CDR1 and CDR2 sequences are DFQATT and SNEGSKA (reference sequence). V lost 0 bases and J lost 1; bases outside the gene matches: 20. The CDR3 loop spans 22 amino acids. The CDR3 protein is CSARDPPGGLAGGIIGTDTQYF. The DNA for the CDR3 is TGCAGTGCTAGAGATCCGCCAGGGGGCCTAGCGGGAGGGATTATTGGCACAGATACGCAGTATTTT.

This clonotype has ten or more counts. V usage is TRBV12-3 or TRBV12-4 and J usage is TRBJ2-7; 8 positions agree with TRBD1. The CDR3 is made up of 12 amino acids. Trimming cost V 6 bases and J 3 bases; bases outside gene matches: 1. The CDR3 here is CASRGQGYEQYF. The CDR3 DNA sequence: TGTGCCAGCAGAGGACAGGGCTACGAGCAGTACTTC.

There are many counts of this clonotype. This chain links TRBV9 with TRBJ1-1; D unresolved. Per germline, CDR1 SGDLS and CDR2 YYNGEE. V shed 2 bases and J shed 3 bases, with 14 bases lying between them. The CDR3 is made up of 15 amino acids. CDR3 bases: TGTGCCAGCAGCGTGACCTTAAGCACGGACACTGAAGCTTTCTTT. Protein: CASSVTLSTDTEAFF.

Comments on this clonotype: With a much larger clone just one base away, this may be a read error. This chain connects TRBV12-3 or TRBV12-4 to TRBJ1-3, with TRBD1 matching over 7 bases. The CDR3 runs to 15 residues. The CDR3 is CASSLEGGAGNTVYF. CDR3 DNA: TGTGCCAGCAGTTTAGAAGGGGGCGCAGGAAACACCGTATATTTT.

The V gene is TRBV6-5, the J gene TRBJ2-1; 10 bases are shared with TRBD1. The CDR3 consists of 19 residues. Germline V gives CDR1 MNHEY, CDR2 SVGAGI. Trimming cost V 0 bases and J 6 bases; bases outside gene matches: 14. The CDR3 DNA follows: TGTGCCAGCAGTTACTCACCACCGGGCGACAGGGGGCTGTGCAATGAGCAGTTCTTC. This sequence encodes CASSYSPPGDRGLCNEQFF.

This rearrangement joins TRBV5-4 to TRBJ2-7, with 8 bases aligning to TRBD1. Trimming took 5 bases from V and 1 from J; bases not matched to a gene: 8. Germline loops: CDR1 SGHNT, CDR2 YYREEE (reference sequence). The CDR3 is 15 residues long. CDR3 loop: CASSSRTGLSYEQYF. The CDR3 DNA is TGTGCCAGCAGTTCAAGGACAGGGTTATCCTACGAGCAGTACTTC.

Many counts were recorded for this clonotype. This sequence joins TRBV29-1 and TRBJ2-3; 7 nucleotides agree with TRBD2. Germline V gives CDR1 SQVTM, CDR2 ANQGSEA. V dropped 7 bases and J dropped 3; count of bases not matched to a gene: 19. There are 17 residues in the CDR3. CDR3 region: CSAIESVAGPWTDTQYF. DNA of the CDR3: TGCAGCGCGATTGAATCGGTAGCGGGTCCCTGGACAGATACGCAGTATTTT.

Concerning this clonotype: A much larger clone lies one base from this, so it may be a read error. The V and J genes are TRBV4-3 and TRBJ2-3; D is uncertain. Looked up from germline, CDR1 is LGHNA and CDR2 is YSLEER. The CDR3 covers 12 residues. The ends were cut back, 1 base at V and 8 bases at J, with 7 bases in the middle. The CDR3 loop is CASSQGPATQYF. The CDR3 region has the DNA TGCGCCAGCAGCCAAGGACCAGCTACGCAGTATTTT.

This clonotype was observed a handful of times. V is TRBV6-5 and J is TRBJ1-5, with D uncertain. The CDR3 covers 14 residues. Germline values: CDR1 MNHEY, CDR2 SVGAGI. V was shortened by 2 bases and J by 3 bases, with 8 bases between the two germline ends. The chain's CDR3 is CASSYASYNQPQHF. In DNA, the CDR3 is TGTGCCAGCAGTTACGCCAGTTACAATCAGCCCCAGCATTTT.

The rearrangement links TRBV13 to TRBJ2-1; TRBD1 matches at 9 bases. The V gene's germline CDR1 is PRHDT and CDR2 FYEKMQ (reference sequence). This CDR3 comprises 16 residues. Trimming cost V 4 bases and J 8 bases; bases outside gene matches: 12. CDR3 sequence reads: CASSSRDRVWSDEQFF. In DNA form, the CDR3 reads TGTGCCAGCAGCTCCCGGGACAGGGTATGGTCGGATGAGCAGTTCTTC.

In this sample, this clonotype turned up many times. This chain uses TRBV7-9 with TRBJ2-5; D is uncertain. V lost 0 bases, J lost 0 bases, and 5 bases lay in between. CDR1 is SEHNR and CDR2 is FQNEAQ in the germline V gene (reference sequence). This CDR3 is 14 amino acids long. Here the CDR3 reads CASSLAPYQETQYF. The DNA of the CDR3 is TGTGCCAGCAGCTTAGCCCCCTACCAAGAGACCCAGTACTTC.

Ten or more counts support this clonotype. The chain carries TRBV29-1 and TRBJ2-2, with D possibly being TRBD1 (6 bases). CDR1 is SQVTM and CDR2 is ANQGSEA in the germline V gene. Trimming took off 2 bases at V and 2 bases at J, with 12 bases between the two ends. The CDR3 is made up of 15 amino acids. CDR3 nucleotides: TGCAGCGTTGAAATGGGACACCTTAACACCGGGGAGCTGTTTTTT. Amino acids: CSVEMGHLNTGELFF.

This clonotype was recorded a few times. DNA for the CDR3: TGTGCCAGCAGCCGTGACAGAGGGTCAAGGGGATCGAACACTGAAGCTTTCTTT. Its protein is CASSRDRGSRGSNTEAFF. V usage is TRBV6-2 or TRBV6-3 and J usage is TRBJ1-1; a possible D gene is TRBD1 (5 bases). Germline values: CDR1 MNHEY, CDR2 SVGEGT. The V end was cut by 6 bases, the J end by 1 base, with 24 bases between. This CDR3 comprises 18 residues.

This clonotype came up a few times. V is TRBV7-9 and J is TRBJ2-3, with 7 bases lining up with TRBD1. This CDR3 region has 15 residues. The V and J ends lost 5 bases and 3 bases, in that order; junction bases with no gene match: 8. Germline lookup yields CDR1 SEHNR and CDR2 FQNEAQ (reference sequence). The CDR3 bases are TGTGCCAGCAGCGTAGGACAGGTGAAGACAGATACGCAGTATTTT. Amino acid sequence: CASSVGQVKTDTQYF.

This clonotype was picked up many times. The chain employs TRBV7-2 and TRBJ1-5, with D possibly being TRBD1 (5 bases). Trimming took off 5 bases at V and 4 bases at J, with 18 bases between the two ends. The CDR3 contains 16 residues. CDR1 is SGHTA and CDR2 is FQGNSA in the germline V gene. CDR3 loop: CASSPDEGRWNQPQHF. For the CDR3, the DNA is TGTGCCAGCAGCCCGGACGAGGGGCGATGGAATCAGCCCCAGCATTTT.

This clonotype has a count of ten or more. The V gene is TRBV11-2, the J gene TRBJ2-4; 7 positions match TRBD1. CDR3 length equals 19 residues. In germline, CDR1 is SGHAT, CDR2 FQNNGV. Losses at the gene ends were 3 bases for V and 0 bases for J; bases not matched to a gene: 14. As DNA, the CDR3 is TGTGCCAGCAGCTTTCACAGGGGCTATTTAGAGCTAGCCAAAAACATTCAGTACTTC. This encodes CASSFHRGYLELAKNIQYF.